The sequence of this T cell receptor (beta chain) was determined in a study of CD8+ T cells in alopecia areata. The CDR3 is 14 amino acids. Per the germline V gene, CDR1 is LNHNV and CDR2 is YYDKDF (reference sequence). V was shortened by 4 bases and J by 5 bases, with 11 bases between the two germline ends. Treatment specified: oral pan-JAK inhibitor, 5-10 mg twice daily. RNA was isolated and reverse transcribed to cDNA, the sequencing template. Method: immunoSEQ multiplex PCR; TCRdb's copy keeps in-frame clones and lacks some. The sample has 80,000 or so clones, roughly 66% seen once. The origin of this receptor is a human donor with alopecia areata. The chain joins TRBV15 to TRBJ1-4; D ambiguous. Material: CD8+ T cells sorted from blood, obtained at week 24, from a patient treated with tofacitinib. The DNA of the CDR3 is TGTGCCACCAGCATCCCCGGGCTAAATGAAAAACTGTTTTTT. Translation: CATSIPGLNEKLFF. Complete variable domain (other parts from reference TRBV15 and TRBJ1-4): DAMVIQNPRYQVTQFGKPVTLSCSQTLNHNVMYWYQQKSSQAPKLLFHYYDKDFNNEADTPDNFQSRRPNTSFCFLDIRSPGLGDTAMYLCATSIPGLNEKLFFGSGTQLSVL.